This T cell receptor (beta chain) was obtained from a study of blood T cell repertoires in COVID-19. A Seattle source enrolled patients during active infection and followed them longitudinally. The CDR3 is made up of 15 amino acids. In germline, CDR1 is LGHNA, CDR2 YSLEER. V was clipped by 4 bases and J by 1 base, with 12 bases between them. Authors' processing steps: Reference gene primers were amplified, and this amplification served to estimate nucleated cell counts. Profiling relied on immunoSEQ multiplex PCR, and the TCRdb table lists in-frame clones only, not all of them. That table is the source of V, J and clone size, and D and trimming were worked out from the DNA. The sample has 75,000 to 90,000 clones, less than 95% seen once.

The chain has TRBV4-3 and TRBJ2-3; D remains ambiguous. The sequencing sample was made of peripheral blood. The TCR sequence derives from a man between 18 and 35 years old with COVID-19, enrolled during active disease. The CDR3 sequence: CASSPLMRGTDTQYF. CDR3 nucleotide sequence: TGCGCCAGCAGCCCACTGATGAGAGGCACAGATACGCAGTATTTT.